What follows are 11 T cell receptor beta chains derived from one specimen sequenced in a study of regulatory T cells in long-lasting Graves disease (dated by TCRdb to 2020 to 2023). The method behind the library was multiplex PCR. TCRdb shows the sequencer as Illumina HiSeq 4000. To build TCR beta libraries, CDR3 regions were amplified by Arm-PCR using iRepertoire HTBI primers. TCRdb reprocessing: public reads trimmed at Q25 with fastp, clones called with MiXCR, in-frame beta chains kept. Rows with one shared CDR3 protein collapse into an entry with the most common genes and DNA. The table for this sample lists about 380,000 distinct CDR3 sequences; roughly 16% of them were counted only once. The top ten clonotypes cover around a fifth of the sample. The sample's time point label, decoded: newly diagnosed GD, antithyroid drugs for less than 3 months. For both TCR sequencing and RNA sequencing, RNA was extracted from PBMCs using TRIzol.

Source: peripheral blood mononuclear cells (PBMCs), taken at new diagnosis, from a patient treated with antithyroid drugs. The receptors were sampled from a female donor with Graves disease.

This chain links TRBV28 with TRBJ2-3; a weak D match, TRBD2 (5 bases). V lost 3 bases and J 0 bases, leaving 13 bases between the germline ends. The CDR3 is 16 amino acids. CDR1 and CDR2 from the germline V gene are MDHEN and SYDVKM. The DNA for the CDR3 is TGTGCCAGCAGTTTTATAGGGCGGGTTAGCACAGATACGCAGTATTTT. Its protein product is CASSFIGRVSTDTQYF.

This clonotype showed up many times. The V gene is TRBV28, the J gene TRBJ2-3; 7 bases line up with TRBD1. V dropped 6 bases and J dropped 2; count of bases not matched to a gene: 8. Germline values: CDR1 MDHEN, CDR2 SYDVKM. The CDR3 covers 15 residues. The CDR3 loop reads CASSYGGQATDTQYF. In DNA form, the CDR3 reads TGTGCCAGCAGCTACGGCGGACAGGCCACAGATACGCAGTATTTT.

This clonotype was counted a few times. The genes are TRBV5-6 and TRBJ1-4, with unresolved D. The CDR3 consists of 13 residues. CDR1 and CDR2 from the germline V gene are SGHDT and YYEEEE. V was shortened by 1 base and J by 7 bases, with 8 bases between the two germline ends. In DNA form, the CDR3 reads TGTGCCAGCAGCTTGACTGCTGGTGAAAAACTGTTTTTT. Amino acids: CASSLTAGEKLFF.

This clonotype appeared many times. V is TRBV18 and J is TRBJ1-5; D is uncertain. Germline CDR1 reads KGHSH; CDR2 reads LQKENI. V gave up 2 bases and J gave up 3 bases, with 8 bases separating them. The CDR3 totals 14 residues. The CDR3 DNA reads TGTGCCAGCTCACCATCCAGGTCCAATCAGCCCCAGCATTTT. Its translation is CASSPSRSNQPQHF.

V gene TRBV28 combines with J gene TRBJ2-7; perhaps D is TRBD1 or TRBD2 (5 bases each). There are 14 residues in the CDR3. Germline V gives CDR1 MDHEN, CDR2 SYDVKM. V lost 3 bases and J 0 bases, leaving 9 bases between the germline ends. The CDR3 loop reads CASSLGDLSYEQYF. The CDR3 DNA reads as TGTGCCAGCAGTTTGGGGGACCTCTCCTACGAGCAGTACTTC.

This clonotype was seen a handful of times. V and J are TRBV12-5 and TRBJ2-7; the D gene is possibly TRBD2 (6 bases). In germline, CDR1 is LGHNT, CDR2 FRNRAP. This CDR3 is built from 18 residues. Trimming took 1 base from V and 0 from J, leaving 19 bases between them. The CDR3, as DNA: TGTGCTAGTGGTTTGGGCCATGTATTGGCGGGGAACTCCTACGAGCAGTACTTC. Translation: CASGLGHVLAGNSYEQYF.

This clonotype was recorded many times. The gene calls are TRBV10-1 and TRBJ2-5; D not resolved. V was shortened by 2 bases and J by 4 bases, with 8 bases between the two germline ends. This CDR3 has 13 residues. The germline V gene has CDR1 WNHNN and CDR2 SYGVQD (reference sequence). The CDR3 DNA sequence: TGCGCCAGCAGTGAGGGCCCAAGAGAGACCCAGTACTTC. Its protein is CASSEGPRETQYF.

There are a few counts of this clonotype. Without the conserved terminal phenylalanine or tryptophan, this CDR3 likely stems from a read error. The chain links TRBV6-1 to TRBJ2-2; D is unclear. Trimming removed 6 bases at V and 1 base at J, with 9 bases between. This CDR3 is built from 14 residues. Germline V gene lookup returns CDR1 MNHNS and CDR2 SASEGT. CDR3 in amino acids: CASRRTGNTGELFY. In DNA, the CDR3 is TGTGCCAGCAGAAGGACGGGGAACACCGGGGAGCTGTTTTAT.

This clonotype was picked up a small number of times. This chain joins TRBV5-8 and TRBJ2-1; D is possibly TRBD2 (7 bases). The CDR3 is 17 amino acids. Germline CDR1 SGHTS, CDR2 YDEGEE. V was trimmed by 0 bases and J by 7 bases, leaving 20 bases between them. The CDR3 loop reads CASSLVPSGGSRNEQFF. CDR3 coding DNA: TGTGCCAGCAGCTTGGTGCCTTCGGGGGGCTCTAGGAATGAGCAGTTCTTC.

This clonotype appeared many times. The chain recombines TRBV29-1 with TRBJ2-3, with TRBD1 as a possible D gene (6 bases). Germline V CDR1 and CDR2: SQVTM, ANQGSEA. Trimming shortened V by 7 bases and J by 0 bases, and 14 bases separated the two germline ends. The CDR3 has 14 residues. CDR3 DNA sequence: TGCAGCGCTACCGGGACAACTAGCACAGATACGCAGTATTTT. Translating it yields CSATGTTSTDTQYF.

This clonotype was seen more than once but under ten times. V is TRBV6-2 or TRBV6-3 and J is TRBJ2-2; 11 bases align to TRBD2. This CDR3 has 15 residues. The germline gives CDR1 MNHEY, CDR2 SVGEGT. Trimming removed 7 bases from V and 4 bases from J; junction bases left unmatched: 5. CDR3: CASNSGRALTGELFF. In DNA, the CDR3 is TGTGCCAGCAATAGCGGGAGGGCCCTCACCGGGGAGCTGTTTTTT.